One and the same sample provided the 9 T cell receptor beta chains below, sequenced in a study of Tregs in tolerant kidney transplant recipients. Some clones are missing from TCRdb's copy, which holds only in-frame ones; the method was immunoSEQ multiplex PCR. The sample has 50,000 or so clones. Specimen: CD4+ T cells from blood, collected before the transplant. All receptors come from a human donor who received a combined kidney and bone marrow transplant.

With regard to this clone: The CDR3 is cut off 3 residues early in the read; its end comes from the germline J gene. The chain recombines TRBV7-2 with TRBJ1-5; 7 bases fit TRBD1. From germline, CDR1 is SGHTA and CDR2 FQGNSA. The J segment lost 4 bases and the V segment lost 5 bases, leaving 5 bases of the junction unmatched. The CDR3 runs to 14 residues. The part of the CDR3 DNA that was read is TGTGCCAGCAGCCAAGGGACAGCTAATCAGCCC. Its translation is CASSQGTANQP. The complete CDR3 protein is CASSQGTANQPQHF.

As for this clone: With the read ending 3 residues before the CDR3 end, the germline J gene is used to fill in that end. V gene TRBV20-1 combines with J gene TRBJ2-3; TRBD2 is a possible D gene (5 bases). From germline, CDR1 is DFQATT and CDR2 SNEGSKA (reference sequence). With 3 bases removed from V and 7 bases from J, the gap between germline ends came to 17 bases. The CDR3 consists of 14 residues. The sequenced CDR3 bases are TGCAGTGCTAGGAGGGTCTTGTCATGGAATACG. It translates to CSARRVLSWNT. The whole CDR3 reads CSARRVLSWNTQYF.

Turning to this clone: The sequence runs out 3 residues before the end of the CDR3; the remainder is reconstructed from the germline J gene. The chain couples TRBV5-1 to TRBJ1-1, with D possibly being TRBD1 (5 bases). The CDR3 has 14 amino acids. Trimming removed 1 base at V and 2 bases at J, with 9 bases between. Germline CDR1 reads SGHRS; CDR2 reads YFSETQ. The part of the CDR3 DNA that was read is TGCGCCAGCAGCTTGACAGGCGATAACACTGAA. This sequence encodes CASSLTGDNTE. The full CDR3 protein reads CASSLTGDNTEAFF.

The sequenced CDR3 bases are TGTGCCAGCAGTTTTACTAGCGGGAGAAGGGAGACC. It is translated as CASSFTSGRRET. The CDR3 as a whole reads CASSFTSGRRETQYF. This chain links TRBV7-7 with TRBJ2-5; the match to TRBD2 covers 11 bases. The read terminates 3 residues ahead of where the CDR3 ends, so the germline J gene completes it. The CDR3 runs to 15 residues. V gave up 6 bases and J gave up 5 bases; unmatched junction bases: 8. Germline V gene data show CDR1 as SSHAT and CDR2 as FNYEAQ (reference sequence).

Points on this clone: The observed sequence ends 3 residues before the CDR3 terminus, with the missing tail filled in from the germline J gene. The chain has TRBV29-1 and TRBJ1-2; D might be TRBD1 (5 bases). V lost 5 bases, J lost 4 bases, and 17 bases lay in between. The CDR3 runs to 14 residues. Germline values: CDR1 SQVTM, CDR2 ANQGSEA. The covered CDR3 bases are TGCAGCGTTCCTACAGGACCCTCGTTCTATGGC. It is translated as CSVPTGPSFYG. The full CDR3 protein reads CSVPTGPSFYGYTF.

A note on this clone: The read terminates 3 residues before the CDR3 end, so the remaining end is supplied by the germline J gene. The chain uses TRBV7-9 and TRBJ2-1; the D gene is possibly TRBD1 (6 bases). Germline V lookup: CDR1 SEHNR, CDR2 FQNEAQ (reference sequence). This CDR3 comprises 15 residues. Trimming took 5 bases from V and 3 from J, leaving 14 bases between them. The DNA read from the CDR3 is TGTGCCAGCAGCGCGCAGGGGCCCATCTACAATGAG. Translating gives CASSAQGPIYNE. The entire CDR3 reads CASSAQGPIYNEQFF.

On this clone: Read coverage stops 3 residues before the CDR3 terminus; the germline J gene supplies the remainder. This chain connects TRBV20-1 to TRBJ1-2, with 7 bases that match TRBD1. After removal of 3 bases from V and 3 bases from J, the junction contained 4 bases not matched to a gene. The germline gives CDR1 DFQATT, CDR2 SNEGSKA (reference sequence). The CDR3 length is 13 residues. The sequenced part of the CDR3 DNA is TGCAGTGCTAGGTACAGGGGAGACTATGGC. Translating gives CSARYRGDYG. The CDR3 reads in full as CSARYRGDYGYTF.

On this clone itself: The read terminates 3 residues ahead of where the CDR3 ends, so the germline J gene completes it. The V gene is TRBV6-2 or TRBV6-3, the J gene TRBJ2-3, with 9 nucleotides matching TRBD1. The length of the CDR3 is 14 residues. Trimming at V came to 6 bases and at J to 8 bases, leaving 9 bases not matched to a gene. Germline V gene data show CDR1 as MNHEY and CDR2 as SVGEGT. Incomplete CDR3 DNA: TGTGCCAGCAGCGATACAGGGGGCGGCTCTACG. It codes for CASSDTGGGST. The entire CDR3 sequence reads CASSDTGGGSTQYF.

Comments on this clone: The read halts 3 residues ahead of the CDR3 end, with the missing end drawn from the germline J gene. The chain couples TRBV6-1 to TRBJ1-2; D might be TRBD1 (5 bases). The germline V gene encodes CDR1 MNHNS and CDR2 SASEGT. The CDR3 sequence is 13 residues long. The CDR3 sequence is CASSELGELGYTF. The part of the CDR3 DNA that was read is TGTGCCAGCAGTGAACTAGGGGAGCTGGGC.